This record covers a single T cell receptor beta chain. Its antigen is not identified. Generation of TCR cDNA used 5'RACE template switching (which added a universal primer site and UMIs). TCRdb re-called the 5' RACE reads through MiXCR, storing one row per CDR3 protein. The table lists approximately 300,000 distinct CDR3 sequences, about 10% of them singletons, with 3% to 3.5% in the top ten. This record belongs to a study of T cells after yellow fever vaccination. CDR3 length equals 17 residues. CDR1 is LGHNA, CDR2 YSLEER, per germline. V lost 0 bases to trimming and J lost 8 bases, with 17 bases between them. Study-level results: Most clones from primary vaccination were detected again post-booster (96% CD4, around 88% CD8).

The sequence derives from a man in his late teens or twenties who received the YFV17D yellow fever vaccine. The chain joins TRBV4-3 to TRBJ1-6, with D perhaps matching TRBD1 (5 bases). Sequencing was performed on CD4+ T cells sorted from PBMCs, taken 45 days after the yellow fever booster vaccination. CDR3 sequence reads: CASSQDIGAVGDSPLHF. In DNA, the CDR3 is TGCGCCAGCAGCCAAGATATTGGGGCAGTTGGGGATTCACCCCTCCACTTT.